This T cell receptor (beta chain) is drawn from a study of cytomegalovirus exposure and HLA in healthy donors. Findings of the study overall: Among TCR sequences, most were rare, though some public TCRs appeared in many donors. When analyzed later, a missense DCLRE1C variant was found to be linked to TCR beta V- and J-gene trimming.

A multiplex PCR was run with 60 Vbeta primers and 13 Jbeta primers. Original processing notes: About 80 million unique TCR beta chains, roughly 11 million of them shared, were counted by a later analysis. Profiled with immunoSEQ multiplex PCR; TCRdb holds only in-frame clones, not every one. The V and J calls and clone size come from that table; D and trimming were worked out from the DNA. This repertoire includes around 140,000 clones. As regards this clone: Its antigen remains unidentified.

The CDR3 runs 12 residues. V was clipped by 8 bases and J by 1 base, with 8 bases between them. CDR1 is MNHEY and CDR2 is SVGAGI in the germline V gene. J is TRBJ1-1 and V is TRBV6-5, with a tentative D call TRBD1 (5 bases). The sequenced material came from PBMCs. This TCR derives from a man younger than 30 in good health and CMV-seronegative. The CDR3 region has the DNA TGTGCCAGCGCTACAGGGAACACTGAAGCTTTCTTT. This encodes CASATGNTEAFF.